The present T cell receptor (beta chain) was sequenced within a study of identical twins. Findings and caveats of the study: The study drew conclusions from cross-sectional statistical analysis, not from following the same donors.

Notes on this clonotype: Its target is not known.

Each CDR3 protein is one row after TCRdb ran MiXCR on the 5' RACE reads. The repertoire consists of some 760,000 distinct CDR3 sequences, with 15% to 20% occurring once and the leading ten covering around 13%. CDR3 length: 15 residues. The ends lost 5 bases at V and 7 bases at J; junction bases unmatched: 13. Germline loops: CDR1 DFQATT, CDR2 SNEGSKA (reference sequence). The data also belong to a second study, concerning T cells expressing NK-cell markers.

V and J are TRBV20-1 and TRBJ2-1; 8 nucleotides align to TRBD1. The sequence was obtained from a woman younger than 35 in good health. Sequencing was carried out using PBMCs. CDR3 coding DNA: TGCAGTGCTCCACCCTCCAGGGGGCAGAGGAATGAGCAGTTCTTC. It encodes CSAPPSRGQRNEQFF.